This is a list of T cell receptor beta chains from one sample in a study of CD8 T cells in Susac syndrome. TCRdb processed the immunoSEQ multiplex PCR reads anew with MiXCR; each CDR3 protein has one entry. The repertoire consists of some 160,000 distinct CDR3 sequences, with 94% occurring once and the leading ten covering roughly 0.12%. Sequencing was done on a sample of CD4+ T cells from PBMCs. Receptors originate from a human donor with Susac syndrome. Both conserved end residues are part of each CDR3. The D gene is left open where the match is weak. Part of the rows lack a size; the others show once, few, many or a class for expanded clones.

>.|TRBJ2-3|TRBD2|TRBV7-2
CASSQGPGLAGRMDTQYF
TGTGCCAGCAGCCAGGGTCCGGGACTAGCGGGACGGATGGATACGCAGTATTTT
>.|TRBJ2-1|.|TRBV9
CASSLLRDNSNEQFF
TGTGCCAGCAGCCTCCTTCGGGACAACAGCAATGAGCAGTTCTTC
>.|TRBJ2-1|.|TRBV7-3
CASSLNPSYNEQFF
TGTGCCAGCAGCTTAAATCCTTCCTACAATGAGCAGTTCTTC
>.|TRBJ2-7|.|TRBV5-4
CASSLTGNSYEQYF
TGTGCCAGCAGCCTAACAGGGAACTCCTACGAGCAGTACTTC
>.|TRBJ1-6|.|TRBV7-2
CASSLAGSDSPLHF
TGTGCCAGCAGCTTAGCAGGGTCGGATTCACCCCTCCACTTT
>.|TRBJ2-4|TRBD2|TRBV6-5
CASNRGGRGKNIQYF
TGTGCCAGCAACCGGGGGGGCCGGGGCAAAAACATTCAGTACTTC
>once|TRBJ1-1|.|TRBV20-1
CSARARVNTEAFF
TGCAGTGCTAGAGCCAGGGTGAACACTGAAGCTTTCTTT
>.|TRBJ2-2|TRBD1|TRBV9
CASRQGGDTGELFF
TGTGCCAGCAGACAGGGGGGCGATACCGGGGAGCTGTTTTTT
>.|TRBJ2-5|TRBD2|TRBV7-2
CASSLQLAIQETQYF
TGTGCCAGCAGCCTCCAACTAGCGATCCAAGAGACCCAGTACTTC
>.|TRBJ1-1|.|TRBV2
CASSLRQSVAFF
TGTGCCAGCAGTCTCAGACAGAGTGTCGCTTTCTTT
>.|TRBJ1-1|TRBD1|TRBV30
CAWNGQGHFTEAFF
TGTGCCTGGAATGGACAGGGTCATTTCACTGAAGCTTTCTTT
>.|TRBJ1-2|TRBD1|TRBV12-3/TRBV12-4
CASRGQGIYGYTF
TGTGCCAGCAGGGGACAGGGAATCTATGGCTACACCTTC
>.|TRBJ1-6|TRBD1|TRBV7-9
CASSLDPGGRNSPLHF
TGTGCCAGCAGCTTAGACCCAGGGGGCAGGAATTCACCCCTCCACTTT
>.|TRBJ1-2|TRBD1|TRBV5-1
CASSTGQAGGYTF
TGCGCCAGCAGCACTGGACAGGCGGGCGGCTACACCTTC
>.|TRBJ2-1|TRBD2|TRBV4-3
CASSQDAGGYNEQFF
TGCGCCAGCAGCCAAGATGCGGGGGGCTACAATGAGCAGTTCTTC
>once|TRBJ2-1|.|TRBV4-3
CASSQRRDDEQFF
TGCGCCAGCAGCCAACGGAGAGACGACGAGCAGTTCTTC
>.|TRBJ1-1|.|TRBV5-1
CASSGLTAREAFF
TGCGCCAGCAGCGGGCTGACAGCTAGAGAAGCTTTCTTT
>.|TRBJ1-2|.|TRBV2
CASSDQAGYGYTF
TGTGCCAGCAGTGATCAGGCAGGCTATGGCTACACCTTC
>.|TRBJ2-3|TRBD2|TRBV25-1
CASSPLGGGRPSTDTQYF
TGTGCCAGCAGCCCGCTGGGCGGGGGACGACCGAGCACAGATACGCAGTATTTT
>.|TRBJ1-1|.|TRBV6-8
CASSYPMGVLNTEAFF
TGTGCCAGCAGTTATCCGATGGGGGTTTTGAACACTGAAGCTTTCTTT
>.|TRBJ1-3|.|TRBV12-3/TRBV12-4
CASSLRRFGSGNTIYF
TGTGCCAGCAGTTTGCGGCGATTTGGCTCTGGAAACACCATATATTTT
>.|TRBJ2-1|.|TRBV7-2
CASSFLPRGSYNEQFF
TGTGCCAGCAGCTTCTTGCCCAGGGGCTCCTACAATGAGCAGTTCTTC
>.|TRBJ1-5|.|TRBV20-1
CSATSTAPGPNQPQHF
TGCAGTGCTACATCGACCGCTCCAGGACCTAATCAGCCCCAGCATTTT
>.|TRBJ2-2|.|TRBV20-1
CSARAGPTGELFF
TGCAGTGCTAGAGCCGGGCCCACCGGGGAGCTGTTTTTT
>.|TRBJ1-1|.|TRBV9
CASSADSLALEAFF
TGTGCCAGCAGCGCAGACAGTCTCGCCCTAGAAGCTTTCTTT
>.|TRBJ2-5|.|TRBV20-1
CSARGGGSWTETQYF
TGCAGTGCTAGGGGCGGCGGCTCCTGGACGGAGACCCAGTACTTC
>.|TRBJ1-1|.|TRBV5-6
CASSSLDRKNTEAFF
TGTGCCAGCAGCTCCCTGGACAGAAAGAACACTGAAGCTTTCTTT
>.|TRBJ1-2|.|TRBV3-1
CASSQGEGIYGYTF
TGTGCCAGCAGCCAAGGGGAAGGGATCTATGGCTACACCTTC
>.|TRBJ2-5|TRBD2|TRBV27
CASSLSKRLAGYQETQYF
TGTGCCAGCAGTTTATCGAAGAGACTAGCGGGGTACCAAGAGACCCAGTACTTC
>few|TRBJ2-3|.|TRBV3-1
CASSPAGGTDTQYF
TGTGCCAGCAGCCCTGCAGGCGGCACAGATACGCAGTATTTT
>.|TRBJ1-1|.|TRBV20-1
CSAGNTEAFF
TGCAGTGCTGGGAACACTGAAGCTTTCTTT
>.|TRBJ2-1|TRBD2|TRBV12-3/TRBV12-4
CASRPRGGDYNEQFF
TGTGCCAGCAGGCCTCGGGGGGGCGACTACAATGAGCAGTTCTTC
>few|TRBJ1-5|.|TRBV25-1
CASSDRSNQPQHF
TGTGCCAGCAGTGACCGTAGCAATCAGCCCCAGCATTTT
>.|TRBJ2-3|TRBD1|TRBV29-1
CSGTGGSTDTQYF
TGCAGCGGAACAGGGGGGAGCACAGATACGCAGTATTTT
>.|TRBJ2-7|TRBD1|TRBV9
CASSAHRDSEQYF
TGTGCCAGCAGCGCCCACAGGGACAGCGAGCAGTACTTC
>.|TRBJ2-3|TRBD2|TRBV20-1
CSASLRGGPKDTQYF
TGCAGTGCTAGTCTGCGGGGGGGCCCGAAAGATACGCAGTATTTT
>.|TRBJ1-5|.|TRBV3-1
CASSQDRGQPQHF
TGCGCCAGCAGCCAAGATCGAGGTCAGCCCCAGCATTTT
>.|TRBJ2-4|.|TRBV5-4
CASSDQQGTKNIQYF
TGTGCCAGCAGCGACCAACAGGGAACCAAAAACATTCAGTACTTC
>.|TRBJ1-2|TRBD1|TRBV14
CASSQDWQGGDGYTF
TGTGCCAGCAGCCAAGATTGGCAGGGGGGAGATGGCTACACCTTC
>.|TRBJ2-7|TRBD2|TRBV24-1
CATSDPTSGSYEQYF
TGTGCCACCAGTGACCCGACTAGCGGCTCCTACGAGCAGTACTTC
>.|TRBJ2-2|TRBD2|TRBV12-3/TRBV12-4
CASSPGWEGTGELFF
TGTGCCAGCAGTCCCGGGTGGGAGGGCACCGGGGAGCTGTTTTTT
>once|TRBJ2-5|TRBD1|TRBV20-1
CSASPDRGETQYF
TGCAGTGCTAGTCCGGACAGGGGGGAGACCCAGTACTTC